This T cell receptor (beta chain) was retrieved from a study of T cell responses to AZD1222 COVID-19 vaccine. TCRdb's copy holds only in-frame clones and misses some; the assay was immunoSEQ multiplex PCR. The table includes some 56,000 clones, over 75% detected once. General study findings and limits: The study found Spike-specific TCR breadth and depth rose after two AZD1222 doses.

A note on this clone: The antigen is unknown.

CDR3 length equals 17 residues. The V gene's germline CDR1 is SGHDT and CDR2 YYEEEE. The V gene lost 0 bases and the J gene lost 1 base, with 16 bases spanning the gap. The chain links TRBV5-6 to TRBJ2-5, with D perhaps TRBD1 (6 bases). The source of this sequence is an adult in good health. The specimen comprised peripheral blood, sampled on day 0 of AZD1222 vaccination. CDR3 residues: CASSLVARGVLQETQYF. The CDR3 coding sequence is TGTGCCAGCAGCTTGGTTGCCAGGGGCGTTCTCCAAGAGACCCAGTACTTC.